This T cell receptor (beta chain) originates from a study of PD-L1 blockade in urothelial cancer. Study-level information: Patients had undergone 0 to 3 prior chemotherapy regimens.

Time point described: pretreatment peripheral blood. Sequenced by immunoSEQ multiplex PCR; TCRdb stores in-frame clones only, minus some. The sample carries around 130,000 clones, less than 85% recorded once. Study-wide points: Survival was better when pretreatment blood TCR clonality fell below the median.

Note on this clone: The antigen is undetermined.

The material sequenced was PBMCs, taken around atezolizumab (anti-PD-L1) treatment. This clonotype originated in a man between 50 and 59 years old with urothelial cancer.

The CDR3, as DNA: TGTGCCAGCAGTCCGGGACAGAAAGGCTACGAGCAGTACTTC. Translated, it gives CASSPGQKGYEQYF. The chain joins TRBV27 to TRBJ2-7, with 7 bases aligning to TRBD1. The V gene's germline CDR1 is MNHEY and CDR2 SMNVEV (reference sequence). V gave up 5 bases and J gave up 3 bases; unmatched junction bases: 7. The CDR3 covers 14 residues.